These 14 T cell receptor beta chains originate from one sample sequenced in a study of siplizumab effects on memory and regulatory T cells. The data were produced by immunoSEQ multiplex PCR, yet TCRdb's version contains in-frame clones alone and is incomplete. The data show roughly 120,000 clones, 92% seen once. Input material: Tregs sorted from blood. The origin of the receptors is a human donor in good health.

The V gene is TRBV6-5, the J gene TRBJ2-7; no firm D call. Germline values: CDR1 MNHEY, CDR2 SVGAGI. Trimming pared 7 bases from V and 7 bases from J, leaving 23 bases between. The CDR3 has 15 residues. Here the CDR3 DNA reads TGTGCCAGCAATAAAATACTTGCCTCCCGGTGGGAGCAGTACTTC. This encodes CASNKILASRWEQYF.

The V and J genes are TRBV11-3 and TRBJ2-2; 7 bases align to TRBD1. Germline values: CDR1 SGHNT, CDR2 YENEEA. This CDR3 is built from 15 residues. Unmatched junction bases numbered 4, after V lost 5 bases and J lost 1 base. As DNA, the CDR3 is TGTGCCAGCAGCCCACGGACAGGGAACACCGGGGAGCTGTTTTTT. Its protein product is CASSPRTGNTGELFF.

The chain uses TRBV7-6 and TRBJ2-5; 11 nucleotides align to TRBD1. The CDR3 length is 16 residues. The J segment lost 10 bases and the V segment lost 6 bases, leaving 16 bases of the junction unmatched. Germline V gene sequence: CDR1 SGHVS, CDR2 FNYEAQ. The CDR3, as DNA: TGTGCCAGCAGTCCCAGCCGGGGACAGGGGGGTCCATACCAGTACTTC. As protein: CASSPSRGQGGPYQYF. The variable domain in full, completed from reference TRBV7-6 and TRBJ2-5, reads GAGVSQSPRYKVTKRGQDVALRCDPISGHVSLYWYRQALGQGPEFLTYFNYEAQQDKSGLPNDRFSAERPEGSISTLTIQRTEQRDSAMYRCASSPSRGQGGPYQYFGPGTRLLVL.

The chain combines TRBV2 with TRBJ2-4, with 12 bases aligning to TRBD2. Germline CDR1 SNHLY, CDR2 FYNNEI. The V gene end was trimmed by 3 bases and the J gene end by 3 bases; junction bases not matched to a gene: 6. This CDR3 comprises 17 residues. The CDR3 is CASSDPSTSGSKNIQYF. The CDR3 DNA sequence: TGTGCCAGCAGTGACCCGTCGACTAGCGGGAGCAAAAACATTCAGTACTTC.

V and J are TRBV5-1 and TRBJ2-3; TRBD1 is a possible D gene (6 bases). Germline CDR1 SGHRS, CDR2 YFSETQ. The V gene lost 7 bases and the J gene lost 12 bases, with 18 bases spanning the gap. This CDR3 is 12 amino acids long. The CDR3 protein is CASFLDTGNQYF. The CDR3, as DNA: TGCGCCAGCTTTCTCGACACAGGGAATCAGTATTTT.

CDR3 DNA sequence: TGTGCCAGCAGTGAAGGGGCAGGAGGCGGATATGGCTACACCTTC. Its translation: CASSEGAGGGYGYTF. The J gene is TRBJ1-2, the V gene TRBV25-1; D is possibly TRBD1 (5 bases). Germline V CDR1 and CDR2: MGHDK, SYGVNS. V lost 2 bases and J lost 5, with 15 bases in between. The CDR3 runs to 15 residues.

This chain joins TRBV9 and TRBJ2-2; D is perhaps TRBD1 (5 bases). V was shortened by 4 bases and J by 7 bases, with 17 bases between the two germline ends. This CDR3 spans 15 amino acids. Germline CDR1 SGDLS, CDR2 YYNGEE. The CDR3 is CASSFASRVGGELFF. CDR3 in DNA: TGTGCCAGCAGCTTCGCGTCCAGGGTGGGCGGGGAGCTGTTTTTT.

The V gene is TRBV5-1, the J gene TRBJ2-7, with 9 bases identical to TRBD1. Germline values: CDR1 SGHRS, CDR2 YFSETQ. The CDR3 runs 14 residues. With 4 bases clipped from V and 6 bases from J, the junction kept 8 bases outside the gene matches. The CDR3 here is CASSKMTGGGEQYF. CDR3 bases: TGCGCCAGCAGCAAAATGACAGGGGGTGGCGAGCAGTACTTC.

This chain connects TRBV5-1 to TRBJ2-3; D is undetermined. Germline V CDR1 and CDR2: SGHRS, YFSETQ. This CDR3 region has 14 residues. Between the trimmed V and J ends, which lost 5 bases and 1 base, there was a span of 11 bases. CDR3 bases: TGCGCCAGCAGTCTTGGGTCAGGCACAGATACGCAGTATTTT. It codes for CASSLGSGTDTQYF.

J is TRBJ1-1 and V is TRBV5-8; D is unresolved. V lost 5 bases and J lost 5, with 13 bases in between. This CDR3 has 13 residues. The germline V gene encodes CDR1 SGHTS and CDR2 YDEGEE. CDR3 DNA sequence: TGTGCCAGCAGTCAATTCAGAGGTACTGAAGCTTTCTTT. Translation gives CASSQFRGTEAFF. Using reference TRBV5-8 and TRBJ1-1 for the parts outside the CDR3, the full variable domain is EAGVTQSPTHLIKTRGQQATLRCSPISGHTSVYWYQQALGLGLQFLLWYDEGEERNRGNFPPRFSGRQFPNYSSELNVNALELEDSALYLCASSQFRGTEAFFGQGTRLTVV.

This chain joins TRBV6-5 and TRBJ2-2; D not certain. The CDR3 covers 14 residues. V lost 0 bases, J lost 1 base, and 3 bases lay in between. CDR1 is MNHEY and CDR2 is SVGAGI in the germline V gene. CDR3 loop: CASSYSRNTGELFF. The CDR3 DNA reads as TGTGCCAGCAGTTACTCCCGGAACACCGGGGAGCTGTTTTTT.

The chain joins TRBV15 to TRBJ1-1; D unclear. Trimming removed 1 base at V and 7 bases at J, with 7 bases between. CDR1 is LNHNV, CDR2 YYDKDF, per germline (reference sequence). The CDR3 loop spans 12 amino acids. The CDR3 region has the DNA TGTGCCACCAGCAGAGTGGCGGGTGAAGCTTTCTTT. This codes for CATSRVAGEAFF.

The rearrangement joins TRBV6-5 to TRBJ2-7, with 8 nucleotides matching TRBD1. Trimming removed 8 bases from V and 0 bases from J; junction bases left unmatched: 9. Germline V gene lookup returns CDR1 MNHEY and CDR2 SVGAGI. The CDR3 has 15 amino acids. The CDR3 loop is CASHPGTGFSYEQYF. The CDR3 DNA is TGTGCCAGCCACCCCGGGACAGGCTTCTCCTACGAGCAGTACTTC.

The chain carries TRBV5-1 and TRBJ2-1; TRBD2 agrees at 7 bases. With 2 bases clipped from V and 0 bases from J, the junction kept 2 bases outside the gene matches. Germline V lookup: CDR1 SGHRS, CDR2 YFSETQ. The CDR3 sequence is 15 residues long. CDR3 region: CASSFRGSSYNEQFF. The DNA for the CDR3 is TGCGCCAGCAGCTTTCGCGGGAGCTCCTACAATGAGCAGTTCTTC.